This entry is about one T cell receptor beta chain. Its antigen remains unidentified. V dropped 4 bases and J dropped 8; count of bases not matched to a gene: 11. The CDR3 loop spans 15 amino acids. Germline CDR1 reads LGHDT; CDR2 reads YNNKEL (reference sequence). The data stem from a study of T-cell memory formation after mild COVID-19. TCRdb reanalysed the 5' RACE reads using MiXCR and keeps one entry per CDR3 protein. There are about 270,000 distinct CDR3 sequences in the sample; around 16% occur only once, and less than 30% lies in the top ten. Study-wide points: What remained unconfirmed was the SARS-CoV-2 specificity of second-wave clones peaking on day 37.

Material for sequencing was PBMCs or a T cell subset sorted from them (not recorded which). The V call is TRBV3-1, the J call TRBJ2-1, with 7 bases fitting TRBD2. The TCR was taken from a man aged 18-30 years who had mild COVID-19 (a few samples of this study predate the infection). Cell type and time point are not known. This CDR3 is CASSLLARLAHEQFF. CDR3 in DNA: TGTGCCAGCAGCCTTCTGGCTAGACTAGCCCATGAGCAGTTCTTC.